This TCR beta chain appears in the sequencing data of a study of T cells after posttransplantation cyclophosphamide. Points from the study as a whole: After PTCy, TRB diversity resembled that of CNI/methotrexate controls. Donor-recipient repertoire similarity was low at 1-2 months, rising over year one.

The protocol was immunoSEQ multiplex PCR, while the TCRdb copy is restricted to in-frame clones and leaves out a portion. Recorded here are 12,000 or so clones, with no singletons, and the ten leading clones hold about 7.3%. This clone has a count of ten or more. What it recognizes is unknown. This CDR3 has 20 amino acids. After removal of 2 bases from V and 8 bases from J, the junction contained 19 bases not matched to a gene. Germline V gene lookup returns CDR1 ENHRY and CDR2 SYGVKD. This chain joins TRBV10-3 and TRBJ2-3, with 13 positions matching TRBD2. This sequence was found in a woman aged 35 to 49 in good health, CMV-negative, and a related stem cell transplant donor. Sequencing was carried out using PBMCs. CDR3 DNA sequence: TGTGCCATCAGTGAGCTTGGCGGTACTAGCGGGAGGGTAGGGATCTTTACGCAGTATTTT. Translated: CAISELGGTSGRVGIFTQYF.